This TCR beta chain was sequenced in a study of prognosis after radiotherapy for stage I lung cancer. Study summary: Aged about 53 to 84 years, with a median of 74.5 years, the patients were 10 to 15 men and more than five women. General study findings and limits: Once stereotactic body radiation therapy had been given, unique TCR clone counts fell, with a median of approximately 9,600 versus 7,200. There were reportedly differences in TRBV and TRBJ gene usage between patients with and without metastases.

This clonotype has just a few counts. No antigen is known for it. The study amplified the TCR beta CDR3 region from genomic DNA. This amplification was carried out by two rounds of multiplex PCR. For every TRBV and TRBJ gene, a specific primer was used in first-round PCR. One entry per CDR3 protein results from TCRdb running MiXCR on the multiplex PCR reads. The table records around 63,000 distinct CDR3 sequences, less than 30% of them present only once. Trimming removed 3 bases from V and 1 base from J, with 13 bases in between. Germline CDR1 and CDR2: KGHSH and LQKENI. This CDR3 has 15 residues. The blood draw at each of two time points yielded six milliliters of peripheral blood.

Material: PBMCs, obtained before or after stereotactic body radiation therapy (not recorded which). This TCR was recovered from a donor aged 50 or older with non-small cell lung cancer. The genes are TRBV18 and TRBJ2-7; D is ambiguous. This CDR3 is CASSPSRISSYEQYF. In DNA, the CDR3 is TGTGCCAGCTCACCGTCTAGAATTTCATCCTACGAGCAGTACTTC.